The 26 T cell receptor beta chains given below trace back to one sample, sequenced in a study of CD8+ T cells in alopecia areata. Reverse transcription of extracted RNA yielded cDNA, which provided the sequencing template. TCRdb's table, derived via immunoSEQ multiplex PCR, lists solely in-frame clones and lacks some. The repertoire consists of a few hundred thousand clones, with 45% to 70% occurring once and the leading ten covering about 5.3%. The sample consisted of CD8+ T cells sorted from blood. These receptors were taken from a human donor in good health.

The chain recombines TRBV7-9 with TRBJ1-1; D not certain. CDR3 length equals 15 residues. V shed 5 bases and J shed 0 bases, with 13 bases lying between them. Germline loops: CDR1 SEHNR, CDR2 FQNEAQ (reference sequence). CDR3: CASSPREGMNTEAFF. For the CDR3, the DNA is TGTGCCAGCAGCCCCCGTGAGGGTATGAACACTGAAGCTTTCTTT. The full variable domain, with the rest looked up from reference TRBV7-9 and TRBJ1-1, is DTGVSQNPRHKITKRGQNVTFRCDPISEHNRLYWYRQTLGQGPEFLTYFQNEAQLEKSRLLSDRFSAERPKGSFSTLEIQRTEQGDSAMYLCASSPREGMNTEAFFGQGTRLTVV.

The chain employs TRBV13 and TRBJ2-1, with D uncertain. CDR1 and CDR2 (germline): PRHDT, FYEKMQ (reference sequence). V lost 5 bases to trimming and J lost 5 bases, with 7 bases between them. The CDR3 length is 12 residues. The CDR3 loop reads CASSLLNNEQFF. The DNA for the CDR3 is TGTGCCAGCAGCCTCCTAAACAATGAGCAGTTCTTC.

The V call is TRBV29-1, the J call TRBJ2-7; perhaps TRBD1 as D (6 bases). Germline-derived CDR1 and CDR2 are SQVTM and ANQGSEA. The CDR3 totals 12 residues. With 7 bases removed from V and 2 bases from J, the gap between germline ends came to 12 bases. In DNA, the CDR3 is TGCAGCGCAGGGGACCCAACCTACGAGCAGTACTTC. As protein: CSAGDPTYEQYF.

The rearrangement uses TRBV27 and TRBJ1-5; a possible D gene is TRBD1 (5 bases). V was trimmed by 5 bases and J by 4 bases, leaving 12 bases between them. Per germline, CDR1 MNHEY and CDR2 SMNVEV (reference sequence). The CDR3 sequence is 14 residues long. The CDR3 nucleotides are TGTGCCAGCAGTGTAACCGGGACGAATCAGCCCCAGCATTTT. Encoded protein: CASSVTGTNQPQHF.

A few counts support this clone. The CDR3 sequence is CASMGGGAKTQYF. CDR3 in DNA: TGTGCCAGCATGGGCGGGGGTGCCAAAACCCAGTACTTC. The chain is built from TRBV27 and TRBJ2-5; 7 bases match TRBD2. The V segment lost 7 bases and the J segment 8 bases; nucleotides outside the gene matches: 10. CDR3 length equals 13 residues. Per germline, CDR1 MNHEY and CDR2 SMNVEV (reference sequence).

This clone was recorded only once. The V gene is TRBV6-5, the J gene TRBJ1-6; D is undetermined. V gave up 5 bases and J gave up 9 bases, with 8 bases separating them. CDR1 and CDR2 from the germline V gene are MNHEY and SVGAGI. CDR3 length equals 12 residues. The CDR3, as DNA: TGTGCCAGCAGTCCGCGGGGTTCACCCCTCCACTTT. Translation: CASSPRGSPLHF.

The chain carries TRBV7-9 and TRBJ1-2; no firm D call. The CDR3 runs 14 residues. Germline CDR1 SEHNR, CDR2 FQNEAQ (reference sequence). V dropped 2 bases and J dropped 2 bases, with 9 bases sitting between them. The CDR3 spells CASSLSGPNYGYTF. In nucleotides, the CDR3 is TGTGCCAGCAGCTTATCCGGACCCAACTATGGCTACACCTTC.

This clone came up a few times. The V and J genes are TRBV6-5 and TRBJ1-1; tentative D call: TRBD1 (5 bases). The CDR3 has 15 residues. Germline V lookup: CDR1 MNHEY, CDR2 SVGAGI. The V end was cut by 1 base, the J end by 0 bases, with 9 bases between. The CDR3 sequence is CASSYFGGLNTEAFF. In nucleotides, the CDR3 is TGTGCCAGCAGTTACTTCGGGGGGTTGAACACTGAAGCTTTCTTT.

V usage is TRBV5-1 and J usage is TRBJ1-1; D perhaps matches TRBD1 (5 bases). The length of the CDR3 is 17 residues. Germline V gene lookup returns CDR1 SGHRS and CDR2 YFSETQ. Trimming took off 1 base at V and 7 bases at J, with 23 bases between the two ends. The DNA of the CDR3 is TGCGCCAGCAGCTTGATGGGAAGACAGTCCCTAATGGGTGAAGCTTTCTTT. Amino acid sequence: CASSLMGRQSLMGEAFF.

The chain has TRBV6-1 and TRBJ1-6; D is uncertain. There are 9 residues in the CDR3. Per the germline V gene, CDR1 is MNHNS and CDR2 is SASEGT. V was cut by 8 bases and J by 11 bases, with 4 bases left in between. CDR3 nucleotide sequence: TGTGCCAGCCGGACACCCCTCCACTTT. Its translation is CASRTPLHF.

This sequence joins TRBV12-5 and TRBJ2-5; unclear D gene. CDR3 length equals 13 residues. CDR1 is LGHNT and CDR2 is FRNRAP in the germline V gene. Trimming pared 8 bases from V and 4 bases from J, leaving 14 bases between. The CDR3 here is CASKSGPRETQYF. The CDR3 nucleotides read TGTGCTAGTAAGTCGGGTCCCCGAGAGACCCAGTACTTC. The whole variable domain, filled in from reference TRBV12-5 and TRBJ2-5, reads DARVTQTPRHKVTEMGQEVTMRCQPILGHNTVFWYRQTMMQGLELLAYFRNRAPLDDSGMPKDRFSAEMPDATLATLKIQPSEPRDSAVYFCASKSGPRETQYFGPGTRLLVL.

This chain connects TRBV11-2 to TRBJ2-3; tentatively, D is TRBD1 (5 bases). The CDR3 runs 15 residues. Germline loops: CDR1 SGHAT, CDR2 FQNNGV. V lost 0 bases to trimming and J lost 1 base, with 8 bases between them. Written as DNA, the CDR3 is TGTGCCAGCAGCTTAGAAGTCAGGGGCACAGATACGCAGTATTTT. This encodes CASSLEVRGTDTQYF.

This chain uses TRBV9 with TRBJ2-2; D is ambiguous. The V gene's germline CDR1 is SGDLS and CDR2 YYNGEE. Trimming pared 5 bases from V and 1 base from J, leaving 6 bases between. This CDR3 has 13 amino acids. CDR3 bases: TGTGCCAGCAGGGCTGGGAACACCGGGGAGCTGTTTTTT. Translating gives CASRAGNTGELFF.

V usage is TRBV11-2 and J usage is TRBJ2-3; D perhaps matches TRBD1 (6 bases). Trimming left V 3 bases short and J 5 bases short, with 24 bases between. This CDR3 has 18 residues. Per germline, CDR1 SGHAT and CDR2 FQNNGV. CDR3 in DNA: TGTGCCAGCAGCTTTAGGGGCCGAGGCCAGGGGATCATAGATACGCAGTATTTT. Encoded protein: CASSFRGRGQGIIDTQYF.

The table lists this clone with a count of one. The chain has TRBV27 and TRBJ2-5; D may be TRBD1 (5 bases). Trimming cost V 2 bases and J 2 bases, with 12 bases left between them. Germline assignment: CDR1 MNHEY and CDR2 SMNVEV (reference sequence). The CDR3 is made up of 15 amino acids. Written as DNA, the CDR3 is TGTGCCAGCAGTTTAGGGGCAGGGAAACAAGAGACCCAGTACTTC. It translates to CASSLGAGKQETQYF.

This rearrangement joins TRBV13 to TRBJ2-1; 12 nucleotides agree with TRBD2. Germline lookup yields CDR1 PRHDT and CDR2 FYEKMQ (reference sequence). After removal of 4 bases from V and 10 bases from J, the junction contained 8 bases not matched to a gene. This CDR3 is built from 15 residues. The CDR3 DNA is TGTGCCAGCAGCTCACCTAGCGGGGGGGCTCGGGAGCAGTTCTTC. It yields the protein CASSSPSGGAREQFF.

In nucleotides, the CDR3 is TGTGCCAGCAGCAACTGGGACAGATATCAGCCCCAGCATTTT. Its protein is CASSNWDRYQPQHF. V usage is TRBV6-1 and J usage is TRBJ1-5; TRBD1 matches 7 bases. CDR1 MNHNS and CDR2 SASEGT come from the germline V gene. With 6 bases clipped from V and 5 bases from J, the junction kept 7 bases outside the gene matches. The CDR3 is 14 amino acids.

This chain links TRBV7-9 with TRBJ1-2; D call uncertain. The V gene's germline CDR1 is SEHNR and CDR2 FQNEAQ (reference sequence). V lost 3 bases and J lost 4, with 6 bases in between. The CDR3 has 12 amino acids. The CDR3 nucleotides are TGTGCCAGCAGCTTGAATAGCTATGGCTACACCTTC. Translating it yields CASSLNSYGYTF.

The chain has TRBV11-2 and TRBJ2-3; TRBD1 is a possible D gene (6 bases). CDR3 length: 16 residues. V dropped 1 base and J dropped 5 bases, with 16 bases sitting between them. In germline, CDR1 is SGHAT, CDR2 FQNNGV. In DNA, the CDR3 is TGTGCCAGCAGCTTAGTGGCAGGGACGACAGGAGATACGCAGTATTTT. Its protein product is CASSLVAGTTGDTQYF.

V is TRBV4-1 and J is TRBJ2-3; D possibly corresponds to TRBD2 (6 bases). The CDR3 is made up of 15 amino acids. Germline V gene sequence: CDR1 MGHRA, CDR2 YSYEKL. V was clipped by 0 bases and J by 0 bases, with 7 bases between them. CDR3 loop: CASSQEGRSTDTQYF. DNA for the CDR3: TGCGCCAGCAGCCAAGAGGGGAGGAGCACAGATACGCAGTATTTT.

This clone was counted a few times. The chain employs TRBV7-2 and TRBJ1-1, with no clear D. V dropped 5 bases and J dropped 0 bases, with 13 bases sitting between them. The CDR3 length is 15 residues. The germline V gene encodes CDR1 SGHTA and CDR2 FQGNSA. CDR3 loop: CASSDFGKMNTEAFF. Here the CDR3 DNA reads TGTGCCAGCAGCGATTTTGGGAAAATGAACACTGAAGCTTTCTTT. The complete variable domain, with remaining parts taken from reference TRBV7-2 and TRBJ1-1, reads GAGVSQSPSNKVTEKGKDVELRCDPISGHTALYWYRQSLGQGLEFLIYFQGNSAPDKSGLPSDRFSAERTGGSVSTLTIQRTQQEDSAVYLCASSDFGKMNTEAFFGQGTRLTVV.

In DNA form, the CDR3 reads TGTGCCAGCAGTTCAACCACAGGGGCGCGGACTGAAGCTTTCTTT. Translating gives CASSSTTGARTEAFF. V is TRBV27 and J is TRBJ1-1, with 7 positions matching TRBD1. Germline V gene data show CDR1 as MNHEY and CDR2 as SMNVEV (reference sequence). Losses at the gene ends were 4 bases for V and 5 bases for J; bases not matched to a gene: 10. The length of the CDR3 is 15 residues.

For the CDR3, the DNA is TGCGCCAGCAGCCAAGACCTATTCGCTTGGACTAGCGGTAGCACAGATACGCAGTATTTT. Its translation: CASSQDLFAWTSGSTDTQYF. J is TRBJ2-3 and V is TRBV4-1, with 10 nucleotides matching TRBD2. The V gene's germline CDR1 is MGHRA and CDR2 YSYEKL. The CDR3 consists of 20 residues. Trimming took 0 bases from V and 0 from J; bases not matched to a gene: 12.

J is TRBJ1-2 and V is TRBV29-1; 7 nucleotides match TRBD1. Trimming at V came to 6 bases and at J to 5 bases, leaving 12 bases not matched to a gene. Germline V lookup: CDR1 SQVTM, CDR2 ANQGSEA. CDR3 length equals 14 residues. The CDR3 protein is CSVYGQAQTYGYTF. The CDR3 nucleotides are TGCAGCGTCTACGGACAGGCGCAGACTTATGGCTACACCTTC.

This chain joins TRBV5-4 and TRBJ1-2; 7 bases are shared with TRBD1. J gave up 4 bases and V 7 bases, and 4 bases lay outside the gene matches. The CDR3 runs 12 residues. Germline-derived CDR1 and CDR2 are SGHNT and YYREEE (reference sequence). CDR3 nucleotide sequence: TGTGCCAGCCGGGACAGCCTCTATGGCTACACCTTC. Protein: CASRDSLYGYTF.

The chain recombines TRBV7-8 with TRBJ2-5; 8 nucleotides match TRBD1. V dropped 4 bases and J dropped 5; count of bases not matched to a gene: 6. There are 14 residues in the CDR3. Germline lookup yields CDR1 SGHVS and CDR2 FQNEAQ. The CDR3 nucleotides read TGTGCCAGCAGCTCCTGGACAGGGACGGAGACCCAGTACTTC. Residues: CASSSWTGTETQYF.